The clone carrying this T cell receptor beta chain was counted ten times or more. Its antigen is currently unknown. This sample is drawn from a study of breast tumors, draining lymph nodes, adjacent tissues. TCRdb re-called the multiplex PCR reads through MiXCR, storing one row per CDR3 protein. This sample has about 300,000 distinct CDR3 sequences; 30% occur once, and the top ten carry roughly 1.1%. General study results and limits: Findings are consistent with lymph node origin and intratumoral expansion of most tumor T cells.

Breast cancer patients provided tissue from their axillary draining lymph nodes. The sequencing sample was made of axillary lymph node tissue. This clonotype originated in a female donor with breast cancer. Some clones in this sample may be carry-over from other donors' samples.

The CDR3 nucleotides are TGTGCCAGCAGCCTAGGGGACAGGGGTGTACAGACCCAGTACTTC. Protein sequence: CASSLGDRGVQTQYF. The gene calls are TRBV7-9 and TRBJ2-5; 10 positions agree with TRBD1. The length of the CDR3 is 15 residues. The J segment lost 6 bases and the V segment lost 5 bases, leaving 9 bases of the junction unmatched. Germline-derived CDR1 and CDR2 are SEHNR and FQNEAQ (reference sequence).